This passage covers 6 T cell receptor beta chains from one sample sequenced in a study of pediatric ulcerative colitis. Sequencing was performed with immunoSEQ multiplex PCR; in TCRdb, only in-frame clones are kept and a portion is missing. The data hold 40,000 to 60,000 clones, with under 80% observed a single time. Rectal tissue came from one to two pinch biopsies taken at colonoscopy. Sequenced: gut tissue. Every receptor here comes from a girl aged 10-17 years with moderate ulcerative colitis.

This clone has a handful of counts. The chain carries TRBV28 and TRBJ1-5, with D possibly matching TRBD1 (6 bases). Trimming stripped 6 bases from V and 0 bases from J, with 24 bases between. The germline gives CDR1 MDHEN, CDR2 SYDVKM. This CDR3 comprises 19 residues. For the CDR3, the DNA is TGTGCCAGCAGGGGGGGGGCGGACAAAAGGGTTTATAGCAATCAGCCCCAGCATTTT. Translated, it gives CASRGGADKRVYSNQPQHF.

This clone has just a few counts. This rearrangement joins TRBV9 to TRBJ2-7; 10 nucleotides line up with TRBD2. CDR1 SGDLS and CDR2 YYNGEE come from the germline V gene. CDR3 length: 15 amino acids. V trimming: 3 bases; J trimming: 2 bases; junction bases outside the gene matches: 5. CDR3 amino acids: CASSAHSGGAYEQYF. The CDR3 DNA follows: TGTGCCAGCAGCGCACACAGCGGGGGGGCCTACGAGCAGTACTTC.

This clone appeared a single time. CDR3 residues: CSAPGETQYF. The CDR3 nucleotides read TGCAGTGCTCCTGGGGAGACCCAGTACTTC. This rearrangement joins TRBV20-1 to TRBJ2-5; D remains unclear. Germline assignment: CDR1 DFQATT and CDR2 SNEGSKA (reference sequence). V lost 5 bases and J lost 5, with 6 bases in between. The CDR3 covers 10 residues.

The rearrangement uses TRBV4-2 and TRBJ2-1; D is undetermined. Germline loops: CDR1 LGHNA, CDR2 YNFKEQ. Trimming pared 4 bases from V and 2 bases from J, leaving 3 bases between. The CDR3 loop spans 12 amino acids. The CDR3 DNA is TGTGCCAGCAGCCGGACCTACAATGAGCAGTTCTTC. Translation: CASSRTYNEQFF.

This clone was counted a single time. The genes are TRBV7-9 and TRBJ2-1, with a weak D call TRBD1 (6 bases). This CDR3 spans 12 amino acids. Trimming removed 1 base from V and 15 bases from J, with 13 bases in between. Germline V gene data show CDR1 as SEHNR and CDR2 as FQNEAQ (reference sequence). The CDR3 sequence is CASSLGPGQVFF. The DNA of the CDR3 is TGTGCCAGCAGCTTAGGACCGGGACAAGTGTTCTTC.

The DNA for the CDR3 is TGCAGCGCCCGGGTCTCTAACACCGGGGAGCTGTTTTTT. Translated: CSARVSNTGELFF. This chain joins TRBV29-1 and TRBJ2-2, with no clear D. The CDR3 spans 13 residues. Trimming shortened V by 7 bases and J by 2 bases, and 11 bases separated the two germline ends. Germline CDR1 reads SQVTM; CDR2 reads ANQGSEA.